Listed below are T cell receptor beta chains from one sample, sequenced in a study of T cell responses to AZD1222 COVID-19 vaccine. Only in-frame clones appear in the TCRdb table, and some are missing; sequencing was by immunoSEQ multiplex PCR. The sample has about 120,000 clones, roughly 90% seen once; the top ten hold around 10%. This specimen consisted of peripheral blood, obtained on day 0 of MenACWY control vaccination. These receptors all stem from an adult in good health. The conserved cysteine and the conserved F or W are not part of the CDR3 here.

cdr3_length: 10; v_call: TRBV6-5; cdr3_aa: ASSRTGEEQY
cdr3_length: 11; v_call: TRBV2; cdr3_aa: ASRTGSNQPQH
cdr3_length: 11; v_call: TRBV19; cdr3_aa: ASRSGVGETQY
cdr3_length: 9; v_call: TRBV30; cdr3_aa: AWSVGTGYT
cdr3_length: 11; v_call: TRBV11-2; cdr3_aa: ASSSDWGNEQF
cdr3_length: 14; v_call: TRBV7-8; cdr3_aa: ASSLVGDRERNTIY
cdr3_length: 11; v_call: TRBV5-6; cdr3_aa: ASSFWRVNIQY
cdr3_length: 10; v_call: TRBV27; cdr3_aa: ASRRATGELF
cdr3_length: 14; v_call: TRBV5-4; cdr3_aa: ASSLGGRGSNQPQH
cdr3_length: 9; v_call: TRBV5-8; cdr3_aa: ASSLGGGYT
cdr3_length: 14; v_call: TRBV4-1; cdr3_aa: ASSQDADSFNQPQH
cdr3_length: 12; v_call: TRBV12-5; cdr3_aa: ASGLGQRNSPLH
cdr3_length: 12; v_call: TRBV5-1; cdr3_aa: ASSPDREAGEQY
cdr3_length: 11; v_call: TRBV12-3/TRBV12-4; cdr3_aa: ASSLGQGYEQY
cdr3_length: 13; v_call: TRBV2; cdr3_aa: ASSELEGAVQPQH
cdr3_length: 15; v_call: TRBV2; cdr3_aa: ASSEGGLGGAWTEAF
cdr3_length: 9; v_call: TRBV20-1; cdr3_aa: SALRGETQY
cdr3_length: 14; v_call: TRBV27; cdr3_aa: ASVPQGTGSFYEQY
cdr3_length: 9; v_call: TRBV11-3; cdr3_aa: ASSSSGGYT
cdr3_length: 12; v_call: TRBV4-1; cdr3_aa: ASSQGGGHTEAF
cdr3_length: 10; v_call: TRBV10-3; cdr3_aa: ASQGNNQPQH
cdr3_length: 13; v_call: TRBV7-3; cdr3_aa: ASSLGAGGRNEQF
cdr3_length: 11; v_call: TRBV30; cdr3_aa: AWGELMGSQQY
cdr3_length: 12; v_call: TRBV7-9; cdr3_aa: ASSSTGGLQPQH
cdr3_length: 16; v_call: TRBV21-1; cdr3_aa: ASSKVGGLKLMNTEAF
cdr3_length: 16; v_call: TRBV6-6; cdr3_aa: ASSRGRSQFGGGNTIY
cdr3_length: 11; v_call: TRBV7-3; cdr3_aa: ASSISSTDTQY
cdr3_length: 13; v_call: TRBV5-1; cdr3_aa: ASSLGGANTGELF
cdr3_length: 12; v_call: TRBV6-6; cdr3_aa: ASTLQGDAYEQY
cdr3_length: 14; v_call: TRBV4-2; cdr3_aa: ASRDLGQGGNQPQH
cdr3_length: 9; v_call: TRBV6-5; cdr3_aa: ASRGAEPQH
cdr3_length: 13; v_call: TRBV5-6; cdr3_aa: ASSLWDVGNTEAF
cdr3_length: 13; v_call: TRBV27; cdr3_aa: ASSRGPLSSYEQY
cdr3_length: 14; v_call: TRBV6-1; cdr3_aa: ASSVQGAGRNSPLH
cdr3_length: 12; v_call: TRBV9; cdr3_aa: ASSLLMANYGYT
cdr3_length: 10; v_call: TRBV12-3/TRBV12-4; cdr3_aa: ASSPGGAEAF
cdr3_length: 11; v_call: TRBV20-1; cdr3_aa: SASLSGANVLT
cdr3_length: 13; v_call: TRBV7-9; cdr3_aa: ASSLGGQATYGYT
cdr3_length: 13; v_call: TRBV27; cdr3_aa: ASRYGTAPQNIQY
cdr3_length: 14; v_call: TRBV5-6; cdr3_aa: ASSLLGQGSTDTQY
cdr3_length: 12; v_call: TRBV3-1/TRBV3-2; cdr3_aa: ASSQEGTSNVLT
cdr3_length: 12; v_call: TRBV11-2; cdr3_aa: ASTRLAGYNEQF
cdr3_length: 11; v_call: TRBV27; cdr3_aa: ASSWTFNQPQH
cdr3_length: 13; v_call: TRBV6-5; cdr3_aa: ASSNGGRNTDTQY
cdr3_length: 9; v_call: TRBV19; cdr3_aa: ASSIRETQY
cdr3_length: 11; v_call: TRBV2; cdr3_aa: ASSQDVNTEAF
cdr3_length: 13; v_call: TRBV5-5; cdr3_aa: ASSFYGGTYNEQF
cdr3_length: 15; v_call: TRBV7-7; cdr3_aa: ASSPSSGSLLTGELF
cdr3_length: 12; v_call: TRBV11-3; cdr3_aa: ASSLTTSTDTQY
cdr3_length: 12; v_call: TRBV6-5; cdr3_aa: ASSYWEGDNEQF
cdr3_length: 10; v_call: TRBV12-3/TRBV12-4; cdr3_aa: ASSPRTVGYT
cdr3_length: 13; v_call: TRBV5-8; cdr3_aa: ASSLPRGWGNEAF
cdr3_length: 12; v_call: TRBV11-3; cdr3_aa: ASSFSEATDTQY